This TCR beta chain came from a study of cytomegalovirus exposure and HLA in healthy donors. Study at large: A preliminary data release comprised tens of millions of unique TCRs obtained from HLA-typed donors.

The PCR was carried out with 60 Vbeta primers and 13 Jbeta primers. Generated by immunoSEQ multiplex PCR, the TCRdb table keeps only in-frame clones and is missing some. The repertoire holds roughly 230,000 clones, with approximately 84% as singletons. V lost 3 bases and J 4 bases, leaving 12 bases between the germline ends. The CDR3 loop spans 14 amino acids. The germline V gene encodes CDR1 MNHEY and CDR2 SVGAGI. Worth noting for this clone: The target antigen is unknown.

General study findings and limits: Researchers reported in a later analysis that a missense DCLRE1C variant was tied to TCR beta V- and J-gene trimming.

The V gene is TRBV6-5, the J gene TRBJ1-2; D is unclear. This TCR came from a girl aged 2-10 years in good health and CMV-seronegative. Sequencing was performed on PBMCs. This chain's CDR3 is CASSYTGSSYGYTF. In DNA form, the CDR3 reads TGTGCCAGCAGTTATACGGGATCTAGCTATGGCTACACCTTC.